The clone carrying this TCR beta chain was seen many times. The antigen is unknown. This record comes from a study of T cells in Graves' hyperthyroidism and ophthalmopathy. The study's findings and limits: Most thyroid clonotypes expanded above 0.001 were also detected in blood. From stable hyperthyroidism, ophthalmopathy was separated by a 13 V-J model.

The length of the CDR3 is 12 residues. CDR1 is SQVTM and CDR2 is ANQGSEA in the germline V gene. Extraction of PBMCs used roughly 9.6 ml of fresh peripheral blood. RNA transcripts yielded amplified TCR beta CDR3 regions. HTBI primers were used for first-round RT-PCR of the TCR CDR3. TCRdb recomputed calls from the multiplex PCR reads with MiXCR, one row per CDR3 protein. The table includes around 250,000 distinct CDR3 sequences, approximately 15% detected once. The sequenced sample was blood. This TCR was recovered from a woman between 35 and 50 years old with Graves' hyperthyroidism that later progressed to Graves' ophthalmopathy. The V call is TRBV29-1, the J call TRBJ2-1; tentative D call: TRBD1 (6 bases). CDR3 in amino acids: CGGGHDYNEQFF. The CDR3 nucleotides are TGCGGGGGCGGGCACGATTACAATGAGCAGTTCTTC.